This is a list of T cell receptor beta chains from one sample in a study of T cells in Graves' hyperthyroidism and ophthalmopathy. MiXCR was run by TCRdb on the multiplex PCR reads, yielding one entry per CDR3 protein. The data show roughly 800,000 distinct CDR3 sequences, over 35% seen once. The sequencing sample was made of blood. Receptors were obtained from a man between 18 and 29 years old with Graves' hyperthyroidism. CDR3s include the opening cysteine and the closing phenylalanine or tryptophan. D genes are given only for firm matches. Clone sizes are given selectively: once, few, many, or a class where the clone is expanded.

TRBJ2-7,TRBV6-6,.,few,CASSIRGRQVSAKQYF,TGTGCCAGCAGTATACGGGGTAGGCAGGTATCCGCGAAGCAGTACTTC
TRBJ2-7,TRBV7-8,.,once,CASSLIGAGEQYF,TGTGCCAGCAGTCTGATAGGGGCCGGGGAGCAGTACTTC
TRBJ1-6,TRBV19,.,many,CASSIGGPLHF,TGTGCCAGTAGTATAGGAGGACCCCTCCACTTT
TRBJ2-7,TRBV7-2,.,.,CASSFGGERYEQYF,TGTGCCAGCAGCTTCGGCGGGGAGCGTTACGAGCAGTACTTC
TRBJ1-1,TRBV9,TRBD1,many,CASSSIRGGTEAFF,TGTGCCAGCAGCTCAATCAGGGGGGGCACTGAAGCTTTCTTT
TRBJ1-2,TRBV10-2,TRBD1,many,CASSWGQGVLHGYTF,TGTGCCAGCAGCTGGGGACAGGGAGTTCTACATGGCTACACCTTC
TRBJ1-4,TRBV10-2,.,few,CASSEYPGGSVTNEKLFF,TGCGCCAGCAGTGAATACCCGGGAGGCTCTGTAACTAATGAAAAACTGTTTTTT
TRBJ1-6,TRBV7-9,.,many,CASSTGPPLRSLHF,TGTGCCAGCAGCACCGGGCCACCTCTAAGATCCCTCCACTTT
TRBJ2-2,TRBV7-8,.,few,CASSTPTGTVDTGELFF,TGTGCCAGCAGCACACCGACCGGGACGGTAGACACCGGGGAGCTGTTTTTT
TRBJ1-1,TRBV6-1,.,few,CASRAGQTNTEAFF,TGTGCCAGCAGGGCTGGACAGACGAACACTGAAGCTTTCTTT
TRBJ1-5,TRBV6-5,TRBD1,.,CASGPGGTNQPQHF,TGTGCCAGCGGGCCAGGGGGTACCAATCAGCCCCAGCATTTT
TRBJ1-5,TRBV20-1,TRBD1,.,CSASRLDRGGQPQHF,TGCAGTGCCAGCAGACTCGACAGGGGAGGGCAGCCCCAGCATTTT
TRBJ1-6,TRBV19,.,.,CASRQESSYNSPLHF,TGTGCCAGTCGACAGGAGAGCTCCTATAATTCACCCCTCCACTTT
TRBJ2-5,TRBV6-6,.,.,CASSFLGARGGLPQYF,TGTGCCAGCAGTTTCCTTGGGGCGCGTGGCGGTCTGCCCCAGTACTTC
TRBJ2-5,TRBV9,.,.,CASRPPGHRTAQYF,TGTGCCAGCAGACCACCGGGACACCGCACTGCCCAGTACTTC